This T cell receptor (beta chain) stems from a study of shared clonotypes between healthy human individuals. Study-level background: The donors, two women and a few men, were aged 18 to 49.

Study-level points and caveats: Depth was large, yet rarefaction showed that sorted-subset sequencing was incomplete.

Measured with immunoSEQ multiplex PCR; TCRdb has only the in-frame clones, and not every one. The sample yields around 2.5 million clones, 93% seen once. The CDR3 length is 16 residues. Trimming stripped 1 base from V and 16 bases from J, with 26 bases between. Germline V gene lookup returns CDR1 SGHTA and CDR2 FQGNSA. Regarding this clone: Its specificity is unknown.

The receptor was derived from a man younger than 30 in good health. Some clones in this sample may be carry-over from other donors' samples. The sample comprised naive CD4+ T cells from PBMCs. Documented subset: CD45RA+ positively selected. The chain recombines TRBV7-2 with TRBJ2-1; D gene uncertain. CDR3 bases: TGTGCCAGCAGCTTAGTCCCGCCCCGTTCCTCGACCGCCGCCTTCTTC. Translated: CASSLVPPRSSTAAFF.